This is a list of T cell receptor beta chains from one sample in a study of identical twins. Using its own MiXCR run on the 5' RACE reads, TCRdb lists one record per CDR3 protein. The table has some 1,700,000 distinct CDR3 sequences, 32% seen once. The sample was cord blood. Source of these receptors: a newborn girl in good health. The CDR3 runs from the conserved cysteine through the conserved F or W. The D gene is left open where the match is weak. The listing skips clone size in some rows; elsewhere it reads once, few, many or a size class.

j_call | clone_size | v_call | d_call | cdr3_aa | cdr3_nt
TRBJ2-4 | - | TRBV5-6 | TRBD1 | CASSLGPGQGVNDEQYF | TGTGCCAGCAGCTTGGGCCCGGGACAGGGGGTAAATGATGAGCAGTACTTC
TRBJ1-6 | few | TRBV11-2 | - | CASSLDQVISPLHF | TGTGCCAGCAGCTTAGATCAGGTCATTTCACCCCTCCACTTT
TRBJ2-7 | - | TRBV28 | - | CAGGTGSYEQYF | TGTGCCGGGGGCACAGGATCCTACGAGCAGTACTTC
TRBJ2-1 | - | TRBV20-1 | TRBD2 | CSARVGGSGRGDNEQFF | TGCAGTGCTAGAGTAGGAGGGAGCGGGAGAGGGGACAATGAGCAGTTCTTC
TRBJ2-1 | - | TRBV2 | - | CARDSSYNEQFF | TGTGCCAGGGACAGCTCCTACAATGAGCAGTTCTTC
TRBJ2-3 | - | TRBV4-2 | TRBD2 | CASSQELSGRADTQYF | TGTGCCAGCAGCCAAGAACTGAGCGGGAGGGCAGATACGCAGTATTTT
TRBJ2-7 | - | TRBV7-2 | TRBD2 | CASLGTSAYEQYF | TGTGCCAGCTTAGGGACTAGCGCCTACGAGCAGTACTTC
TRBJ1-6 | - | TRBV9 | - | CASSAQGPLHF | TGTGCCAGCAGCGCCCAGGGGCCCCTCCACTTT
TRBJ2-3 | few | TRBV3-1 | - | CASSQRGRADTQYF | TGTGCCAGCAGCCAACGAGGGCGGGCAGATACGCAGTATTTT
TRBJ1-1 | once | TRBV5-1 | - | CASSLGWGLVTEAFF | TGCGCCAGCAGCTTGGGTTGGGGACTGGTCACTGAAGCTTTCTTT
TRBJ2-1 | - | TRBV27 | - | CASSLSPFSYNEQFF | TGTGCCAGCAGTTTATCTCCCTTTTCCTACAATGAGCAGTTCTTC
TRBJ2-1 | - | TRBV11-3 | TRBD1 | CASSPGQDSHNEQFF | TGTGCCAGCAGCCCGGGACAGGACTCTCACAATGAGCAGTTCTTC
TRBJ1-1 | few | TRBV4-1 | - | CASSHQGGFEAFF | TGCGCCAGCAGCCATCAGGGAGGCTTTGAAGCTTTCTTT
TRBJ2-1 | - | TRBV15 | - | CATPWTIVWDEQFF | TGTGCCACTCCCTGGACTATCGTCTGGGATGAGCAGTTCTTC
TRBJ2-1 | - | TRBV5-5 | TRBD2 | CASSASPRAGTPDNEQFF | TGTGCCAGCAGCGCCTCGCCCCGAGCGGGGACTCCAGACAATGAGCAGTTCTTC
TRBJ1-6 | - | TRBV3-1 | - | CASSQAEINNSPLHF | TGTGCCAGCAGCCAAGCCGAGATAAATAATTCACCCCTCCACTTT
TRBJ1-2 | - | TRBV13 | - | CASSPRVGKYGYTF | TGTGCCAGCAGCCCCAGGGTTGGAAAGTATGGCTACACCTTC
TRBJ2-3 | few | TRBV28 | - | CASSRERVTDTQYF | TGTGCCAGCAGTCGGGAGCGGGTCACAGATACGCAGTATTTT
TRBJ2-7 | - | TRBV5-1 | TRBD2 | CASRRGTSGSYEQYF | TGCGCCAGCAGGCGGGGGACTAGCGGCTCCTACGAGCAGTACTTC
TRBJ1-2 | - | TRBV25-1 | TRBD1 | CASSDWGTGRVHGYTF | TGTGCCAGCAGTGATTGGGGGACAGGGAGAGTGCATGGCTACACCTTC
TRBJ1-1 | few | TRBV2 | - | CASQKGVLSTEAFF | TGTGCCAGCCAAAAAGGGGTACTGAGCACTGAAGCTTTCTTT
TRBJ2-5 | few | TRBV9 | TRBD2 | CASSLGTRVFSETQYF | TGTGCCAGCAGCCTCGGGACTAGGGTATTTTCGGAGACCCAGTACTTC
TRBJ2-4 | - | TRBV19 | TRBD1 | CASSMRQGLQYF | TGTGCCAGTAGTATGCGACAGGGCCTTCAGTACTTC
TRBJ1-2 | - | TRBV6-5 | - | CASRYSRGDSGYTF | TGTGCCAGCCGTTACTCGAGGGGAGATAGTGGCTACACCTTC
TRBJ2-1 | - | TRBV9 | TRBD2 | CASSVAPTSVNEQFF | TGTGCCAGCAGCGTAGCCCCGACTAGCGTCAATGAGCAGTTCTTC
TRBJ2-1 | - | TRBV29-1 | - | CSVSPWGSSYNEQFF | TGCAGCGTTTCCCCCTGGGGGAGCTCCTACAATGAGCAGTTCTTC
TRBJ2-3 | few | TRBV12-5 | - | CASGTRGPDTQYF | TGTGCTAGTGGAACCAGGGGACCAGATACGCAGTATTTT
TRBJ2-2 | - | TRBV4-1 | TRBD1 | CASSQSDRVSNTGELFF | TGCGCCAGCAGCCAATCCGACAGGGTCTCGAACACCGGGGAGCTGTTTTTT
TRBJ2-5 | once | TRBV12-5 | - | CASGRGKGETQYF | TGTGCTAGTGGCCGAGGAAAGGGAGAGACCCAGTACTTC
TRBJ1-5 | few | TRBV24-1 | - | CATSDLPRTAGNQPQHF | TGTGCCACCAGTGATTTGCCCCGGACGGCGGGCAATCAGCCCCAGCATTTT
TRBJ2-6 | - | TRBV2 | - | CASSAGESGANVLTF | TGTGCCAGCAGCGCAGGGGAATCTGGGGCCAACGTCCTGACTTTC
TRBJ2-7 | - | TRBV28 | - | CATTISTTYEQYF | TGTGCCACCACAATTAGCACAACCTACGAGCAGTACTTC
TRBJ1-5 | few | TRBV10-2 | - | CASSPHISDSNQPQHF | TGCGCCAGCAGCCCCCATATATCTGACAGCAATCAGCCCCAGCATTTT
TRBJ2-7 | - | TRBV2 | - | CASSEGIDFSYNEQYF | TGTGCCAGCAGTGAAGGAATTGACTTCTCCTACAATGAGCAGTACTTC
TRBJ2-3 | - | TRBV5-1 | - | CASSLSAGTQYF | TGCGCCAGCAGCTTGTCGGCGGGTACGCAGTATTTT
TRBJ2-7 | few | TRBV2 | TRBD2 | CASSERLAGNYEQYF | TGTGCCAGCAGTGAAAGACTAGCGGGGAACTACGAGCAGTACTTC
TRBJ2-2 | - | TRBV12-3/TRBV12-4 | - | CASSAGPAGTGELFF | TGTGCCAGCAGTGCGGGACCTGCGGGCACCGGGGAGCTGTTTTTT
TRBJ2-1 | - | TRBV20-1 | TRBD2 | CSASSLAGVGQFF | TGCAGTGCTAGTAGCCTAGCGGGAGTAGGGCAGTTCTTC
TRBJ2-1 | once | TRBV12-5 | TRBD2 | CASGLVAGSGANEQFF | TGTGCTAGTGGTTTGGTAGCCGGGAGCGGGGCCAATGAGCAGTTCTTC
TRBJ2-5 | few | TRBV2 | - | CASVKIGFAEQYF | TGTGCCAGCGTCAAAATTGGATTCGCTGAGCAGTACTTC